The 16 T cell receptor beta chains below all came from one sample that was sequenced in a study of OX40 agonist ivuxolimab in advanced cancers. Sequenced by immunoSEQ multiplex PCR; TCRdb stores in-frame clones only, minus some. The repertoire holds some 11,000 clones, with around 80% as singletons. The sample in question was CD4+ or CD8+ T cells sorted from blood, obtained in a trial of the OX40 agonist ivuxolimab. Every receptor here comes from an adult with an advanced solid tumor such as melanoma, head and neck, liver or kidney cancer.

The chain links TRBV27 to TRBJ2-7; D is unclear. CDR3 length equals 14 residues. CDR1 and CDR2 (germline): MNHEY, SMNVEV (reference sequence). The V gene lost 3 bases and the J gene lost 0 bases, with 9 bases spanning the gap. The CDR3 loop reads CASSFYGSSYEQYF. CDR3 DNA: TGTGCCAGCAGTTTCTACGGTAGCTCCTACGAGCAGTACTTC.

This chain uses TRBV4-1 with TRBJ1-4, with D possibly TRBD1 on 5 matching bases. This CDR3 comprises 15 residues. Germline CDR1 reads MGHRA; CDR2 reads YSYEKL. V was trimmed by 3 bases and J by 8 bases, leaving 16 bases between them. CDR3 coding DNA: TGCGCCAGCAGCCAGGTCCGCGGACAAGGGGAAAAACTGTTTTTT. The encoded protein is CASSQVRGQGEKLFF.

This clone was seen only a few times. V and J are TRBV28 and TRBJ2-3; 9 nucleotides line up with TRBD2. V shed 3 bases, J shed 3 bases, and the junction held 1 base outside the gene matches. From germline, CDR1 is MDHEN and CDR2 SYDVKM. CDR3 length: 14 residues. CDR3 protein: CASSFLAGTDTQYF. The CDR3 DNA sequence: TGTGCCAGCAGTTTTCTAGCGGGAACAGATACGCAGTATTTT. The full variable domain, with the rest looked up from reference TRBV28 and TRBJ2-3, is DVKVTQSSRYLVKRTGEKVFLECVQDMDHENMFWYRQDPGLGLRLIYFSYDVKMKEKGDIPEGYSVSREKKERFSLILESASTNQTSMYLCASSFLAGTDTQYFGPGTRLTVL.

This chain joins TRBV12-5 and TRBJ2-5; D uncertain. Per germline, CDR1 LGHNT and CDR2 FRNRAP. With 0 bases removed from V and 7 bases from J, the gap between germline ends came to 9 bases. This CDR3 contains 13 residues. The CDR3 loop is CASGLVERRTQYF. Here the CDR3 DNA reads TGTGCTAGTGGTTTGGTCGAGAGGAGGACCCAGTACTTC. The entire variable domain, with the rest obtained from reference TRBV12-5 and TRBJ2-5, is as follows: DARVTQTPRHKVTEMGQEVTMRCQPILGHNTVFWYRQTMMQGLELLAYFRNRAPLDDSGMPKDRFSAEMPDATLATLKIQPSEPRDSAVYFCASGLVERRTQYFGPGTRLLVL.

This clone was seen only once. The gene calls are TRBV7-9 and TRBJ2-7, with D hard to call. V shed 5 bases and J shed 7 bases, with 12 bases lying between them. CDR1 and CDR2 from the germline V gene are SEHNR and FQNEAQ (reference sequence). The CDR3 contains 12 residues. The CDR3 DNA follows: TGTGCCAGCAGCAAAGACCCAGGAGAGCAGTACTTC. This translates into CASSKDPGEQYF.

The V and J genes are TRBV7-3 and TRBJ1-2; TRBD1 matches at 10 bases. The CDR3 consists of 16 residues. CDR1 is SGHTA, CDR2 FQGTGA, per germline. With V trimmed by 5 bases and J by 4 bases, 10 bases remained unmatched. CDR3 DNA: TGTGCCAGCAGCCCCACCCCCAGGACAGGGGGCTATGGCTACACCTTC. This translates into CASSPTPRTGGYGYTF.

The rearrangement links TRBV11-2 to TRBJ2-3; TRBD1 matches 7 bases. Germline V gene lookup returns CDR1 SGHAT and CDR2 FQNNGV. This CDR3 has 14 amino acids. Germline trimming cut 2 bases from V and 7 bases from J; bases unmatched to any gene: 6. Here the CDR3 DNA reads TGTGCCAGCAGCTTAAACCTGGACAGGCATACGCAGTATTTT. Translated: CASSLNLDRHTQYF. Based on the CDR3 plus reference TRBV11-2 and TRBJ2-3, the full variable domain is EAGVAQSPRYKIIEKRQSVAFWCNPISGHATLYWYQQILGQGPKLLIQFQNNGVVDDSQLPKDRFSAERLKGVDSTLKIQPAKLEDSAVYLCASSLNLDRHTQYFGPGTRLTVL.

The DNA for the CDR3 is TGTGCCAGCAGCTTAGTAAGTCCCCCGACTAGAGGAGATGGCTACACCTTC. Protein: CASSLVSPPTRGDGYTF. The chain couples TRBV11-2 to TRBJ1-2; no firm D call. In germline, CDR1 is SGHAT, CDR2 FQNNGV. This CDR3 region has 17 residues. V was shortened by 1 base and J by 6 bases, with 21 bases between the two germline ends.

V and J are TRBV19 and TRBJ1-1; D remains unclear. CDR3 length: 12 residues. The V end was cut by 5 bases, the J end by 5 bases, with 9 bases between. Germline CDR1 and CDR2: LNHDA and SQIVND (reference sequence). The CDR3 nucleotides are TGTGCCAGTAGTCCCTCGTGGACTGAAGCTTTCTTT. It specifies CASSPSWTEAFF.

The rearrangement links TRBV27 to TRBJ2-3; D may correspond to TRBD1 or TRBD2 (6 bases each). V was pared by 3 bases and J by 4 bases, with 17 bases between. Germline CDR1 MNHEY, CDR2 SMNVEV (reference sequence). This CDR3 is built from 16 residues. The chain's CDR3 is CASSFGTWGAADTQYF. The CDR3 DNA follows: TGTGCCAGCAGTTTTGGTACGTGGGGGGCGGCAGATACGCAGTATTTT.

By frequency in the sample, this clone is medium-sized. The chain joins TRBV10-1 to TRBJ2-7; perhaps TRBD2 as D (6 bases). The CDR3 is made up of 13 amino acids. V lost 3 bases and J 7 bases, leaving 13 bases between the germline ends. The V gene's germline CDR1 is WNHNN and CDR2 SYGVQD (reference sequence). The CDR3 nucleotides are TGCGCCAGCAGTGACTCCTACGCGGGAGAGCAGTACTTC. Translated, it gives CASSDSYAGEQYF.

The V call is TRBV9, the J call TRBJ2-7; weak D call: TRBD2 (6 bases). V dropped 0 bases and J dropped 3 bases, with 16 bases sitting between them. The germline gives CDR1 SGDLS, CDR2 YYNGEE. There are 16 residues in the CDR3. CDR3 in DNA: TGTGCCAGCAGCGTAGGTTCGCGGGGCCCAGGCTACGAGCAGTACTTC. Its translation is CASSVGSRGPGYEQYF.

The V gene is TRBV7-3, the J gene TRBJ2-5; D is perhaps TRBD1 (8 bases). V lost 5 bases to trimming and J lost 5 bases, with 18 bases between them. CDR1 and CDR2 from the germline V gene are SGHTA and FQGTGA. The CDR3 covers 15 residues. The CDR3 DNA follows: TGTGCCAGCAGCGCACAGGGGGAGGGTGTGGAGACCCAGTACTTC. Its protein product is CASSAQGEGVETQYF. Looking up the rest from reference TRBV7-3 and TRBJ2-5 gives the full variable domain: GAGVSQTPSNKVTEKGKYVELRCDPISGHTALYWYRQSLGQGPEFLIYFQGTGAADDSGLPNDRFFAVRPEGSVSTLKIQRTERGDSAVYLCASSAQGEGVETQYFGPGTRLLVL.

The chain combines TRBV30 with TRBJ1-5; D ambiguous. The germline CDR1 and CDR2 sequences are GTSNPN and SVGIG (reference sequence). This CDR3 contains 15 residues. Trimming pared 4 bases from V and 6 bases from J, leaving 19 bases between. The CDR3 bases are TGTGCCTGGACGGACCAACTTGAGTGGGGTCAGCCCCAGCATTTT. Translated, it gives CAWTDQLEWGQPQHF. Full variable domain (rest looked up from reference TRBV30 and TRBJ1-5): SQTIHQWPATLVQPVGSPLSLECTVEGTSNPNLYWYRQAAGRGLQLLFYSVGIGQISSEVPQNLSASRPQDRQFILSSKKLLLSDSGFYLCAWTDQLEWGQPQHFGDGTRLSIL.

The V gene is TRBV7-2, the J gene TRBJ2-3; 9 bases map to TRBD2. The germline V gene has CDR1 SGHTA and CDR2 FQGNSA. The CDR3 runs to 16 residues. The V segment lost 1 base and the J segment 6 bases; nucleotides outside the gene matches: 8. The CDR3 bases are TGTGCCAGCAGCTTAGGCTGGGGAGCGGGGGGCGATACGCAGTATTTT. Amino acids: CASSLGWGAGGDTQYF.

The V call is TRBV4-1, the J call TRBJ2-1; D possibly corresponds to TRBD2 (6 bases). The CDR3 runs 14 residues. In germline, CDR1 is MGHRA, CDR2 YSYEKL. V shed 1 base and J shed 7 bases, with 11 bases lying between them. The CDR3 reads CASSQVGEVNEQFF. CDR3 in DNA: TGCGCCAGCAGCCAAGTTGGGGAGGTAAATGAGCAGTTCTTC.